A single TCR beta chain is shown here with its context. The CDR3 sequence is 15 residues long. The germline CDR1 and CDR2 sequences are SGHVS and FQNEAQ. The ends were cut back, 1 base at V and 8 bases at J, with 15 bases in the middle. Individuals drawn from 24 US areas were roughly 18 to 89 years old. Self-reported history from a screening survey and questionnaire set each donor's cohort. In the study's own analysis: Estimates of nucleated cell counts were drawn from the amplification of reference gene primers. The table came from immunoSEQ multiplex PCR; TCRdb's copy has only in-frame clones and leaves some out. That table gives V, J and clone size, and the DNA gave D and trimming. The data hold more than 400,000 clones, with about 90% observed a single time. These data come from a study of blood T cell repertoires in COVID-19.

The source of this sequence is a man younger than 35 who had recovered from COVID-19. This chain links TRBV7-8 with TRBJ2-1; weak D call: TRBD1 (5 bases). Sequenced sample: PBMCs or T cells enriched from blood (not recorded which). The CDR3 coding sequence is TGTGCCAGCAGCTTAGGACAGACGATTATGGATGAGCAGTTCTTC. Amino acids: CASSLGQTIMDEQFF.